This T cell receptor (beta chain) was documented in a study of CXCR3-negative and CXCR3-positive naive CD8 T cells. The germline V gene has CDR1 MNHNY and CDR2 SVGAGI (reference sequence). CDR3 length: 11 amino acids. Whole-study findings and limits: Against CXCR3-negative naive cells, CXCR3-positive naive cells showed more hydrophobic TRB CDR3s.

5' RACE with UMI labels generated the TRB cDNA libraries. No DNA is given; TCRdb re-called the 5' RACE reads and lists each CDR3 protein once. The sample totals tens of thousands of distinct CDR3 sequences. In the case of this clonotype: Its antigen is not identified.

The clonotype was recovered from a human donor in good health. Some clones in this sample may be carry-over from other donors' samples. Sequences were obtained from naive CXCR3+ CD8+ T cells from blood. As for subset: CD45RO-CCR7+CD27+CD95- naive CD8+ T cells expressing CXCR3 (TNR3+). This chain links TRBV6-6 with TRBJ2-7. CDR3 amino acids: CASSSAREQYF.